This T cell receptor beta chain comes out of a study of CD8 T cells in ankylosing spondylitis. V dropped 7 bases and J dropped 4; count of bases not matched to a gene: 15. The germline CDR1 and CDR2 sequences are LGHNA and YSLEER. The CDR3 totals 17 residues. 5'-RACE, quantitative and with molecular barcodes, yielded the TCR beta libraries. In TCRdb, the 5' RACE reads were re-called with MiXCR into one record per CDR3 protein. Altogether about 220,000 distinct CDR3 sequences are present, 20% to 30% being singletons, with the ten largest covering roughly 6.7%. This receptor was identified in a male donor with ankylosing spondylitis or in good health (not recorded which). The genes are TRBV4-3 and TRBJ2-1, with 8 nucleotides matching TRBD2. Sample: blood, either unsorted or a sorted T cell fraction (not recorded which). CDR3 sequence (DNA): TGCGCCAGCATATCGGCGGGAGGTATTCTGTTGTACAATGAGCAGTTCTTC. Translation: CASISAGGILLYNEQFF.